Listed here are 26 T cell receptor beta chains from one sample, sequenced in a study of blood T cell repertoires in COVID-19. Sequencing was performed with immunoSEQ multiplex PCR; in TCRdb, only in-frame clones are kept and a portion is missing. The table records about 80,000 clones, over 75% of them present only once. Source material: peripheral blood. The origin of the receptors is a man older than 75 with acute or convalescent COVID-19.

This clone appeared a few times. This chain connects TRBV12-5 to TRBJ2-1, with 7 bases identical to TRBD2. Germline V CDR1 and CDR2: LGHNT, FRNRAP. CDR3 length equals 17 residues. Trimming removed 1 base from V and 4 bases from J; junction bases left unmatched: 10. This CDR3 reads CASGLGSSGVQYNEQFF. DNA for the CDR3: TGTGCTAGTGGTTTGGGTTCCAGCGGGGTCCAATACAATGAGCAGTTCTTC.

This clone was detected a few times. The CDR3 spells CASGRVGRGLNGYTF. The DNA for the CDR3 is TGTGCCAGCGGCCGGGTTGGCAGGGGGCTAAACGGCTACACCTTC. This rearrangement joins TRBV6-5 to TRBJ1-2; 8 nucleotides line up with TRBD1. Germline assignment: CDR1 MNHEY and CDR2 SVGAGI. J was trimmed by 8 bases and V by 8 bases; bases with no gene match: 16. CDR3 length: 15 amino acids.

This clone was seen just once. This rearrangement joins TRBV4-1 to TRBJ2-5; weak D call: TRBD1 (6 bases). Trimming removed 1 base at V and 4 bases at J, with 13 bases between. The CDR3 loop spans 15 amino acids. In germline, CDR1 is MGHRA, CDR2 YSYEKL. The CDR3 DNA is TGCGCCAGCAGCCAAGGACAGGCTGCGGCAGAGACCCAGTACTTC. The encoded protein is CASSQGQAAAETQYF.

The gene calls are TRBV3-1 (or the pseudogene TRBV3-2) and TRBJ1-3, with no clear D. The germline gives CDR1 LGHDT, CDR2 YNNKEL (reference sequence). This CDR3 has 16 amino acids. Trimming took 0 bases from V and 0 from J, leaving 9 bases between them. The CDR3 region is CASSQDEVVSGNTIYF. The CDR3 coding sequence is TGTGCCAGCAGCCAAGACGAGGTGGTCTCTGGAAACACCATATATTTT.

The V and J genes are TRBV3-1 (or the pseudogene TRBV3-2) and TRBJ1-1; D unresolved. Trimming removed 4 bases from V and 0 bases from J, with 9 bases in between. The CDR3 spans 14 residues. Looked up from germline, CDR1 is LGHDT and CDR2 is YNNKEL (reference sequence). This chain's CDR3 is CASSPEAMNTEAFF. Here the CDR3 DNA reads TGTGCCAGCAGCCCTGAAGCTATGAACACTGAAGCTTTCTTT.

The chain uses TRBV5-1 and TRBJ2-3; D not certain. Germline CDR1 is SGHRS and CDR2 is YFSETQ. Trimming removed 4 bases from V and 2 bases from J, with 14 bases in between. CDR3 length: 15 residues. In nucleotides, the CDR3 is TGCGCCAGCAGCGTCGGAACTATACTCACAGATACGCAGTATTTT. It is translated as CASSVGTILTDTQYF.

This clone was picked up one time. The chain combines TRBV3-1 (or the pseudogene TRBV3-2) with TRBJ1-1; D gene unclear. The germline V gene encodes CDR1 LGHDT and CDR2 YNNKEL (reference sequence). This CDR3 contains 12 residues. With 7 bases removed from V and 1 base from J, the gap between germline ends came to 7 bases. The CDR3 protein is CASNSKNTEAFF. The CDR3 bases are TGTGCCAGCAACTCCAAGAACACTGAAGCTTTCTTT.

J is TRBJ1-1 and V is TRBV5-6; 9 positions agree with TRBD1. Germline CDR1 and CDR2: SGHDT and YYEEEE. V dropped 1 base and J dropped 3; count of bases not matched to a gene: 10. This CDR3 spans 17 amino acids. The CDR3, as DNA: TGTGCCAGCAGCTTGCCGGGACAGGGTCCAGTCGACACTGAAGCTTTCTTT. Translating it yields CASSLPGQGPVDTEAFF.

The chain recombines TRBV7-9 with TRBJ1-1; maybe TRBD1 (5 bases). V was pared by 6 bases and J by 2 bases, with 16 bases between. CDR1 and CDR2 from the germline V gene are SEHNR and FQNEAQ (reference sequence). This CDR3 contains 15 residues. The CDR3, as DNA: TGTGCCAGCAGGCCGAAACACAGGTTAAACACTGAAGCTTTCTTT. Protein sequence: CASRPKHRLNTEAFF.

The chain combines TRBV12-3 or TRBV12-4 with TRBJ2-4; no reliable D call. The length of the CDR3 is 13 residues. V lost 6 bases to trimming and J lost 1 base, with 7 bases between them. CDR3 in amino acids: CASSLGAKNIQYF. The CDR3 coding sequence is TGTGCCAGCAGCCTAGGCGCCAAAAACATTCAGTACTTC.

The chain employs TRBV4-1 and TRBJ1-1, with 8 bases aligning to TRBD1. V was clipped by 1 base and J by 1 base; unmatched bases: 2. This CDR3 is built from 15 residues. The V gene's germline CDR1 is MGHRA and CDR2 YSYEKL. Here the CDR3 reads CASSQVGTGNTEAFF. CDR3 bases: TGCGCCAGCAGCCAAGTGGGGACAGGGAACACTGAAGCTTTCTTT.

This clone appeared once. This sequence joins TRBV13 and TRBJ1-2; the D gene is possibly TRBD1 (6 bases). Trimming left V 6 bases short and J 4 bases short, with 12 bases between. Germline CDR1 is PRHDT and CDR2 is FYEKMQ (reference sequence). The CDR3 covers 13 residues. CDR3 bases: TGTGCCAGCAGGTCCCGGGACATCTATGGCTACACCTTC. It is translated as CASRSRDIYGYTF.

CDR3 DNA: TGTGCCAGCAGTGAAGGAGAGCGGGGGGGCCGGGATACGCAGTATTTT. Its translation is CASSEGERGGRDTQYF. The rearrangement joins TRBV2 to TRBJ2-3, with 10 nucleotides matching TRBD2. The CDR3 runs to 16 residues. Germline CDR1 reads SNHLY; CDR2 reads FYNNEI. Trimming took 1 base from V and 6 from J; bases not matched to a gene: 7.

The J gene is TRBJ2-3, the V gene TRBV7-3; D call uncertain. In germline, CDR1 is SGHTA, CDR2 FQGTGA. The CDR3 totals 13 residues. Trimming cost V 4 bases and J 5 bases, with 10 bases left between them. The CDR3 nucleotides are TGTGCCAGCAGCTCCCTCCGCGGAGATACGCAGTATTTT. As protein: CASSSLRGDTQYF.

The J gene is TRBJ1-3, the V gene TRBV19; unclear D gene. The CDR3 is 14 residues long. Between the trimmed V and J ends, which lost 6 bases and 0 bases, there was a span of 9 bases. Germline V gene lookup returns CDR1 LNHDA and CDR2 SQIVND (reference sequence). CDR3 in DNA: TGTGCCAGTAGCCCAGGATTCTCTGGAAACACCATATATTTT. It is translated as CASSPGFSGNTIYF.

J is TRBJ2-5 and V is TRBV9, with a tentative D call TRBD2 (5 bases). Trimming removed 2 bases from V and 3 bases from J, with 8 bases in between. The CDR3 has 13 residues. CDR1 and CDR2 from the germline V gene are SGDLS and YYNGEE. CDR3 protein: CASSVGEKETQYF. The CDR3 region has the DNA TGTGCCAGCAGCGTGGGAGAAAAAGAGACCCAGTACTTC.

The chain employs TRBV19 and TRBJ1-5; no clear D gene. Germline CDR1 is LNHDA and CDR2 is SQIVND (reference sequence). Trimming pared 7 bases from V and 0 bases from J, leaving 7 bases between. The CDR3 loop spans 13 amino acids. Here the CDR3 reads CASTGISNQPQHF. DNA for the CDR3: TGTGCCAGTACGGGAATTAGCAATCAGCCCCAGCATTTT.

In its sample, this clone ranks as medium-sized. The rearrangement uses TRBV24-1 and TRBJ1-1; 7 bases match TRBD1. CDR3 length: 13 amino acids. Germline V gives CDR1 KGHDR, CDR2 SFDVKD. The V segment lost 7 bases and the J segment 10 bases; nucleotides outside the gene matches: 11. The CDR3 protein is CATRTDREVAAFF. The CDR3 DNA reads TGTGCCACCAGAACCGACAGGGAAGTCGCAGCTTTCTTT.

The chain combines TRBV3-1 (or the pseudogene TRBV3-2) with TRBJ1-6; TRBD1 aligns across 9 bases. CDR3 length: 15 amino acids. Germline CDR1 LGHDT, CDR2 YNNKEL (reference sequence). With V trimmed by 4 bases and J by 7 bases, 5 bases remained unmatched. The DNA for the CDR3 is TGTGCCAGCAGCCCACAGGGGGCTTGGAATTCACCCCTCCACTTT. Translating gives CASSPQGAWNSPLHF.

This clone is medium-sized in the sample. CDR3 nucleotide sequence: TGTGCCAGCAGCCCAGGGACAGGGTGGCTCACTGAAGCTTTCTTT. Translated, it gives CASSPGTGWLTEAFF. The chain employs TRBV11-2 and TRBJ1-1, with 9 bases that match TRBD1. Germline lookup yields CDR1 SGHAT and CDR2 FQNNGV. There are 15 residues in the CDR3. J lost 4 bases, V lost 5 bases, and 8 bases had no gene match.

This chain uses TRBV2 with TRBJ2-7, with TRBD1 identical over 12 bases. Germline V gene data show CDR1 as SNHLY and CDR2 as FYNNEI. V lost 4 bases, J lost 1 base, and 2 bases stayed unmatched. The CDR3 sequence is 15 residues long. The DNA for the CDR3 is TGTGCCAGCAGTGGGGGACAGGGGGCATCCTACGAGCAGTACTTC. This translates into CASSGGQGASYEQYF.

The genes are TRBV24-1 and TRBJ1-1; 8 nucleotides align to TRBD1. The CDR3 is 13 amino acids. V trimming: 9 bases; J trimming: 2 bases; junction bases outside the gene matches: 4. The germline V gene has CDR1 KGHDR and CDR2 SFDVKD. CDR3 loop: CATEQGDNTEAFF. CDR3 bases: TGTGCCACCGAACAGGGGGATAACACTGAAGCTTTCTTT.

The CDR3 DNA reads TGTGCCAGCAGCTTAGGACTAGCGGGGGGCTACAATGAGCAGTTCTTC. Translated: CASSLGLAGGYNEQFF. The J gene is TRBJ2-1, the V gene TRBV7-3, with 14 bases aligning to TRBD2. J was trimmed by 3 bases and V by 2 bases; bases with no gene match: 0. This CDR3 has 16 amino acids. CDR1 is SGHTA and CDR2 is FQGTGA in the germline V gene.

The chain is built from TRBV7-9 and TRBJ1-5, with 9 nucleotides matching TRBD1. Germline CDR1 SEHNR, CDR2 FQNEAQ (reference sequence). V was clipped by 1 base and J by 1 base; unmatched bases: 5. The CDR3 extends over 17 amino acids. The chain's CDR3 is CASSLGAGTGSNQPQHF. CDR3 coding DNA: TGTGCCAGCAGCTTAGGGGCTGGGACAGGGAGCAATCAGCCCCAGCATTTT.

This clone was seen only a few times. Here the CDR3 reads CASSQDPGQGNEKLFF. CDR3 in DNA: TGCGCCAGCAGCCAAGATCCAGGACAGGGAAATGAAAAACTGTTTTTT. This chain uses TRBV4-1 with TRBJ1-4; TRBD1 matches 8 bases. The V segment lost 0 bases and the J segment 5 bases; nucleotides outside the gene matches: 5. The CDR3 consists of 16 residues. CDR1 is MGHRA and CDR2 is YSYEKL in the germline V gene.

V is TRBV5-1 and J is TRBJ1-4, with TRBD1 matching 10 bases. V was pared by 5 bases and J by 7 bases, with 5 bases of the junction left unmatched. The CDR3 sequence is 14 residues long. From germline, CDR1 is SGHRS and CDR2 YFSETQ. The CDR3 loop is CASRQGQGLEKLFF. For the CDR3, the DNA is TGCGCCAGCAGACAGGGACAGGGGCTTGAAAAACTGTTTTTT. Looking up the rest from reference TRBV5-1 and TRBJ1-4 gives the full variable domain: KAGVTQTPRYLIKTRGQQVTLSCSPISGHRSVSWYQQTPGQGLQFLFEYFSETQRNKGNFPGRFSGRQFSNSRSEMNVSTLELGDSALYLCASRQGQGLEKLFFGSGTQLSVL.